The T cell receptor beta chain described here comes from a study of T cells after yellow fever vaccination. V was pared by 8 bases and J by 11 bases, with 12 bases between. This CDR3 contains 10 residues. Via MiXCR, TCRdb re-called the 5' RACE reads, giving one row per CDR3 protein. The sample holds around 610,000 distinct CDR3 sequences; about 13% are singletons and the top ten take over 11%. Source: PBMCs, taken on the day of the yellow fever booster vaccination. This rearrangement joins TRBV12-3 or TRBV12-4 to TRBJ1-1; no firm D call. This receptor was identified in a man aged 25-45 years who received the YFV17D yellow fever vaccine. The CDR3 region has the DNA TGTGCCAGCGCCCGTCGGCGGGCTTTCTTT. Protein sequence: CASARRRAFF.